A selection of T cell receptor beta chains follows, all from one sample in a study of blood T cells in healthy people across ages. TCRdb re-called the 5' RACE reads with MiXCR, one entry per CDR3 protein. Of fewer than 1,200,000 distinct CDR3 sequences in the sample, roughly a quarter are singletons; the top ten hold around 0.75%. The data were also submitted as part of a second study, on T cells of mothers and their children.

Sequenced: blood. These receptors all stem from a girl aged 2 to 10 in good health. CDR3s include the opening cysteine and the closing phenylalanine or tryptophan. A D gene is named only where the DNA matches it firmly. Only some rows state a clone size, as once, few, many or a class for expanded clones.

clone_size,j_call,d_call,v_call,cdr3_aa,cdr3_nt
many,TRBJ2-4,-,TRBV28,CASSLSFGINYINIQYF,TGTGCCAGCAGTTTATCTTTCGGGATCAACTACATAAACATTCAGTACTTC
-,TRBJ2-5,-,TRBV5-5,CASSQDNYQETQYF,TGTGCCAGCAGCCAGGACAACTACCAAGAGACCCAGTACTTC
few,TRBJ1-1,-,TRBV4-2,CASSPADITEAFF,TGTGCCAGCAGCCCAGCGGACATTACTGAAGCTTTCTTT
few,TRBJ1-5,TRBD1,TRBV4-1,CASSQEGTDSYSNQPQHF,TGCGCCAGCAGCCAAGAGGGGACAGATAGTTATAGCAATCAGCCCCAGCATTTT
-,TRBJ2-1,-,TRBV7-9,CASSFSTVVQFF,TGTGCCAGCAGCTTTAGTACTGTAGTTCAGTTCTTC
-,TRBJ2-7,-,TRBV20-1,CSASGSDYEQYF,TGCAGTGCTTCCGGGTCCGACTACGAGCAGTACTTC
-,TRBJ2-2,-,TRBV24-1,CATSDPTGLGELFF,TGTGCCACCAGTGATCCTACGGGGCTCGGGGAGCTGTTTTTT
-,TRBJ2-7,-,TRBV18,CASSVPGLTYEQYF,TGTGCCAGCTCAGTTCCGGGACTCACCTACGAGCAGTACTTC
few,TRBJ1-5,TRBD1,TRBV7-9,CASSLGTGTDSNQPQHF,TGTGCCAGCAGCTTGGGGACCGGGACAGATAGCAATCAGCCCCAGCATTTT
-,TRBJ2-7,-,TRBV27,CASSIKSAGSGHEQYF,TGTGCCAGCAGTATCAAATCGGCAGGCTCCGGCCACGAGCAGTACTTC
-,TRBJ1-4,-,TRBV12-3/TRBV12-4,CASSFGSAEQANEKLFF,TGTGCCAGCAGTTTCGGCAGCGCCGAGCAAGCTAATGAAAAACTGTTTTTT
-,TRBJ2-3,TRBD2,TRBV20-1,CSARTSGDTQYF,TGCAGTGCTAGGACTAGCGGAGATACGCAGTATTTT
-,TRBJ1-2,TRBD1,TRBV7-9,CASSFDRGMYGYTF,TGTGCCAGCAGCTTCGACAGGGGAATGTATGGCTACACCTTC
few,TRBJ2-1,TRBD2,TRBV20-1,CSARRAGDFHEQFF,TGCAGTGCTAGGAGAGCGGGAGACTTCCATGAGCAGTTCTTC
few,TRBJ2-5,-,TRBV28,CASSLLLSRKQETQYF,TGTGCCAGCAGTTTGCTCCTCTCCCGGAAGCAAGAGACCCAGTACTTC
-,TRBJ2-3,-,TRBV4-3,CASSQGGARSAQYF,TGCGCCAGCAGCCAAGGTGGCGCCCGCTCTGCGCAGTATTTT
-,TRBJ2-7,TRBD2,TRBV14,CASSPLMAGGTYEQYF,TGTGCCAGCAGCCCCTTGATGGCGGGAGGGACCTACGAGCAGTACTTC
once,TRBJ2-1,TRBD1,TRBV9,CASSVGDRVNNEQFF,TGTGCCAGCAGCGTAGGGGACAGGGTCAACAATGAGCAGTTCTTC
-,TRBJ1-2,-,TRBV7-8,CASSSHSGTLFNNYGYTF,TGTGCCAGCAGCTCCCATAGCGGCACCCTCTTTAATAACTATGGCTACACCTTC
-,TRBJ2-7,-,TRBV7-9,CASSLGVTGSHEQYF,TGTGCCAGCAGCTTAGGGGTGACGGGGAGCCACGAGCAGTACTTC
few,TRBJ2-7,-,TRBV7-2,CASSSTVSTYEQYF,TGTGCCAGCAGCTCGACAGTGTCGACCTACGAGCAGTACTTC
-,TRBJ2-1,TRBD2,TRBV20-1,CSARESGGGIYEQFF,TGCAGTGCTAGAGAAAGCGGGGGGGGGATATATGAGCAGTTCTTC
-,TRBJ2-3,TRBD1,TRBV11-2,CASSTPQGARDTQYF,TGTGCCAGCAGCACCCCCCAGGGGGCAAGGGATACGCAGTATTTT
-,TRBJ1-2,-,TRBV7-6,CASSSTSGAGDVEYGYTF,TGTGCCAGCAGCTCAACCTCAGGGGCCGGGGATGTTGAATATGGCTACACCTTC
-,TRBJ1-2,-,TRBV5-5,CASSLDDRIYGYTF,TGTGCCAGCAGCTTGGACGACAGGATCTATGGCTACACCTTC
few,TRBJ2-1,-,TRBV20-1,CSAEQTSNEQFF,TGCAGTGCTGAACAGACTAGCAATGAGCAGTTCTTC
few,TRBJ2-3,TRBD1,TRBV20-1,CSAREDRGLRDTQYF,TGCAGTGCTAGAGAGGACAGGGGGCTTAGAGATACGCAGTATTTT
-,TRBJ1-1,-,TRBV3-1,CTSSQGGVNTEAFF,TGTACCAGCAGCCAAGGAGGGGTGAACACTGAAGCTTTCTTT
few,TRBJ1-1,TRBD1,TRBV5-1,CASSPTGVVNTEAFF,TGCGCCAGCAGCCCTACAGGGGTCGTTAACACTGAAGCTTTCTTT
many,TRBJ1-4,-,TRBV28,CASSLAGDEKLFF,TGTGCCAGCAGTTTAGCAGGGGATGAAAAACTGTTTTTT
-,TRBJ2-3,-,TRBV5-1,CASSSSREGTDTQYF,TGCGCCAGCAGCTCGAGCAGGGAAGGCACAGATACGCAGTATTTT
-,TRBJ2-5,-,TRBV6-5,CASSYLPTGPQETQYF,TGTGCCAGCAGTTATCTTCCGACAGGCCCCCAAGAGACCCAGTACTTC
-,TRBJ2-5,TRBD1,TRBV7-9,CASSPTGTLETQYF,TGTGCCAGCAGCCCGACAGGGACGCTTGAGACCCAGTACTTC
-,TRBJ2-3,TRBD2,TRBV5-1,CASSPGLAGRYPSPDTQYF,TGCGCCAGCAGCCCGGGACTAGCGGGCCGATACCCTTCGCCAGATACGCAGTATTTT
-,TRBJ2-5,TRBD2,TRBV9,CASSVAPGLAGGETQYF,TGTGCCAGCAGCGTAGCCCCAGGACTAGCGGGGGGAGAGACCCAGTACTTC
few,TRBJ2-1,-,TRBV4-1,CASSHPSGGHYEQFF,TGCGCCAGCAGCCATCCCTCTGGCGGACATTATGAGCAGTTCTTC
few,TRBJ2-5,TRBD2,TRBV20-1,CSAEVAGGPGETQYF,TGCAGTGCTGAGGTAGCGGGAGGGCCGGGAGAGACCCAGTACTTC
-,TRBJ2-5,-,TRBV11-2,CASSLGEYLASETQYF,TGTGCCAGCAGCTTAGGGGAGTATCTAGCTTCAGAGACCCAGTACTTC
few,TRBJ1-2,TRBD1,TRBV6-1,CASSDYSRGYGYTF,TGTGCCAGCAGTGATTATTCCAGGGGGTATGGCTACACCTTC
few,TRBJ2-5,-,TRBV7-9,CASSGKKTQYF,TGTGCCAGCAGCGGTAAAAAGACCCAGTACTTC
few,TRBJ1-4,-,TRBV7-9,CASSGRGVATNEKLFF,TGTGCCAGCAGCGGACGAGGGGTTGCAACTAATGAAAAACTGTTTTTT
many,TRBJ2-6,-,TRBV6-2/TRBV6-3,CASSRTSGANVLTF,TGTGCCAGCAGTCGTACCTCTGGGGCCAACGTCCTGACTTTC
-,TRBJ2-3,-,TRBV7-2,CASSFIGNTDTRYF,TGTGCCAGCAGCTTTATCGGGAACACAGATACGCGGTATTTT
-,TRBJ2-3,-,TRBV9,CASSVETGGSTDTQYF,TGTGCCAGCAGCGTAGAGACCGGAGGTAGCACAGATACGCAGTATTTT